What follows are 12 T cell receptor beta chains derived from one specimen sequenced in a study of beta chain features in type 1 diabetes. Regarding the study as a whole: All four CD4+ subsets of Type 1 diabetes patients contained TCRB CDR3s that were moderately but significantly shorter.

These TCRs' antigens remain unknown. Every bit of the isolated RNA underwent reverse transcription, so sequencing read expressed TCRB transcripts. The repertoire was sequenced with immunoSEQ multiplex PCR; TCRdb's copy has only in-frame clones and lacks some. Of approximately 730,000 clones listed, around an eighth are singletons. Sequencing used naive CD4+ T cells from blood. These receptors were taken from a man younger than 35 with type 1 diabetes.

This rearrangement joins TRBV5-1 to TRBJ2-5; the D is unclear. From germline, CDR1 is SGHRS and CDR2 YFSETQ. The CDR3 runs 13 residues. Trimming stripped 0 bases from V and 9 bases from J, with 12 bases between. The CDR3 spells CASSLGVPQAQYF. CDR3 nucleotides: TGCGCCAGCAGCTTGGGGGTACCTCAGGCCCAGTACTTC.

Note on this clone: Other nucleotide sequences from this sample produce the same CDR3. The chain links TRBV5-1 to TRBJ1-1, with 8 nucleotides matching TRBD1. V was clipped by 4 bases and J by 0 bases; unmatched bases: 8. Germline CDR1 reads SGHRS; CDR2 reads YFSETQ. The CDR3 contains 16 residues. The CDR3: CASSLGRDRMNTEAFF. CDR3 coding DNA: TGCGCCAGCAGCCTTGGGAGGGACAGGATGAACACTGAAGCTTTCTTT.

This clone was found a few times. The chain recombines TRBV30 with TRBJ2-7; unclear D gene. The CDR3 runs to 13 residues. The germline V gene has CDR1 GTSNPN and CDR2 SVGIG (reference sequence). Trimming removed 5 bases at V and 6 bases at J, with 17 bases between. Here the CDR3 DNA reads TGTGCCTGGGCCCCATCCGACTGGGGCGAGCAGTACTTC. Its protein is CAWAPSDWGEQYF.

In this sample, this clone turned up a few times. The J gene is TRBJ2-3, the V gene TRBV10-3, with 10 bases identical to TRBD2. CDR1 and CDR2 from the germline V gene are ENHRY and SYGVKD. The CDR3 is 14 amino acids. The V gene end was trimmed by 8 bases and the J gene end by 2 bases; junction bases not matched to a gene: 4. CDR3 protein: CAIRAGGVTDTQYF. Here the CDR3 DNA reads TGTGCCATCCGAGCGGGGGGGGTCACAGATACGCAGTATTTT.

The chain uses TRBV9 and TRBJ2-5, with TRBD1 identical over 8 bases. Per germline, CDR1 SGDLS and CDR2 YYNGEE. The ends lost 0 bases at V and 0 bases at J; junction bases unmatched: 7. This CDR3 spans 17 amino acids. CDR3 sequence reads: CASSVGAGGKYQETQYF. The DNA of the CDR3 is TGTGCCAGCAGCGTAGGGGCAGGGGGCAAGTACCAAGAGACCCAGTACTTC.

The chain employs TRBV2 and TRBJ1-2; 7 bases line up with TRBD1. The trim removed 5 bases at V and 8 bases at J, leaving 17 bases unmatched. This CDR3 is 16 amino acids long. Germline CDR1 is SNHLY and CDR2 is FYNNEI. The CDR3 DNA sequence: TGTGCCAGCAGTCCCGAGACAGGGCCCCCATCAAGGGGCTACACCTTC. It yields the protein CASSPETGPPSRGYTF.

This clone showed up just a few times. The chain carries TRBV9 and TRBJ2-1; possibly TRBD2 for D (5 bases). Germline V gene data show CDR1 as SGDLS and CDR2 as YYNGEE. CDR3 size: 15 residues. Trimming stripped 0 bases from V and 4 bases from J, with 11 bases between. CDR3 nucleotides: TGTGCCAGCAGCGTAGCTAGCAGCATTTACAATGAGCAGTTCTTC. Its translation is CASSVASSIYNEQFF. Full variable domain (missing parts from reference TRBV9 and TRBJ2-1): DSGVTQTPKHLITATGQRVTLRCSPRSGDLSVYWYQQSLDQGLQFLIQYYNGEERAKGNILERFSAQQFPDLHSELNLSSLELGDSALYFCASSVASSIYNEQFFGPGTRLTVL.

The chain is built from TRBV15 and TRBJ1-1, with D maybe TRBD1 (6 bases). The V and J ends lost 2 bases and 3 bases respectively, with 10 bases between them. The CDR3 length is 14 residues. Looked up from germline, CDR1 is LNHNV and CDR2 is YYDKDF (reference sequence). This chain's CDR3 is CATSRFHRDTEAFF. CDR3 sequence (DNA): TGTGCCACCAGCAGATTCCACAGGGACACTGAAGCTTTCTTT. The full variable domain, with the rest looked up from reference TRBV15 and TRBJ1-1, is DAMVIQNPRYQVTQFGKPVTLSCSQTLNHNVMYWYQQKSSQAPKLLFHYYDKDFNNEADTPDNFQSRRPNTSFCFLDIRSPGLGDTAMYLCATSRFHRDTEAFFGQGTRLTVV.

This clone was seen more than once but under ten times. The V call is TRBV7-2, the J call TRBJ1-5; the match to TRBD1 covers 8 bases. The germline gives CDR1 SGHTA, CDR2 FQGNSA. This CDR3 contains 16 residues. V lost 1 base and J lost 6; bases outside the gene matches: 8. The CDR3 region is CASSLVGQGAVQPQHF. The DNA of the CDR3 is TGTGCCAGCAGCTTAGTGGGGCAGGGGGCCGTTCAGCCCCAGCATTTT.

This clone was counted between two and nine times. The V and J genes are TRBV29-1 and TRBJ1-5, with D tentatively TRBD1 (5 bases). V was trimmed by 5 bases and J by 5 bases, leaving 16 bases between them. The CDR3 spans 14 residues. Germline CDR1 SQVTM, CDR2 ANQGSEA. The CDR3 DNA is TGCAGCGTTTCGACAGCCGGTCGGGATCAGCCCCAGCATTTT. This encodes CSVSTAGRDQPQHF.

The rearrangement joins TRBV13 to TRBJ1-3, with a possible D match to TRBD1 (5 bases). The length of the CDR3 is 15 residues. The V end lost 5 bases, the J end lost 0 bases, and 11 bases lay between the germline ends. CDR1 is PRHDT, CDR2 FYEKMQ, per germline (reference sequence). CDR3 protein: CASSAQGSSGNTIYF. The CDR3 DNA follows: TGTGCCAGCAGCGCGCAGGGAAGCTCTGGAAACACCATATATTTT.

In this sample, this clone turned up a few times. The J gene is TRBJ1-1, the V gene TRBV18, with 7 bases lining up with TRBD1. Germline V CDR1 and CDR2: KGHSH, LQKENI. V gave up 6 bases and J gave up 5 bases; unmatched junction bases: 9. This CDR3 is built from 14 residues. The CDR3 is CASSWDSAWTEAFF. The CDR3 DNA is TGTGCCAGCTCCTGGGACAGCGCATGGACTGAAGCTTTCTTT.